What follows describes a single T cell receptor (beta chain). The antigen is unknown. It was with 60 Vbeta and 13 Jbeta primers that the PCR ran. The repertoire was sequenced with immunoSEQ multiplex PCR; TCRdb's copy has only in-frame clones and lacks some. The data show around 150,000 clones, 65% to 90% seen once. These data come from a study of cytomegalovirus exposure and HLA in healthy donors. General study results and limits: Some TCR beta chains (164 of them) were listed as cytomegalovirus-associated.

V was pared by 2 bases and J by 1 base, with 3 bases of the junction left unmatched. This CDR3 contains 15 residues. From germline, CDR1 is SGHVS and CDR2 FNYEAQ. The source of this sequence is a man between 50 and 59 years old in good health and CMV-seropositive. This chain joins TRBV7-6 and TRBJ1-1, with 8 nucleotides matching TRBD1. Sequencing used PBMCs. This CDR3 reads CASSLQGAGNTEAFF. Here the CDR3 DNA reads TGTGCCAGCAGCTTACAGGGGGCGGGGAACACTGAAGCTTTCTTT.